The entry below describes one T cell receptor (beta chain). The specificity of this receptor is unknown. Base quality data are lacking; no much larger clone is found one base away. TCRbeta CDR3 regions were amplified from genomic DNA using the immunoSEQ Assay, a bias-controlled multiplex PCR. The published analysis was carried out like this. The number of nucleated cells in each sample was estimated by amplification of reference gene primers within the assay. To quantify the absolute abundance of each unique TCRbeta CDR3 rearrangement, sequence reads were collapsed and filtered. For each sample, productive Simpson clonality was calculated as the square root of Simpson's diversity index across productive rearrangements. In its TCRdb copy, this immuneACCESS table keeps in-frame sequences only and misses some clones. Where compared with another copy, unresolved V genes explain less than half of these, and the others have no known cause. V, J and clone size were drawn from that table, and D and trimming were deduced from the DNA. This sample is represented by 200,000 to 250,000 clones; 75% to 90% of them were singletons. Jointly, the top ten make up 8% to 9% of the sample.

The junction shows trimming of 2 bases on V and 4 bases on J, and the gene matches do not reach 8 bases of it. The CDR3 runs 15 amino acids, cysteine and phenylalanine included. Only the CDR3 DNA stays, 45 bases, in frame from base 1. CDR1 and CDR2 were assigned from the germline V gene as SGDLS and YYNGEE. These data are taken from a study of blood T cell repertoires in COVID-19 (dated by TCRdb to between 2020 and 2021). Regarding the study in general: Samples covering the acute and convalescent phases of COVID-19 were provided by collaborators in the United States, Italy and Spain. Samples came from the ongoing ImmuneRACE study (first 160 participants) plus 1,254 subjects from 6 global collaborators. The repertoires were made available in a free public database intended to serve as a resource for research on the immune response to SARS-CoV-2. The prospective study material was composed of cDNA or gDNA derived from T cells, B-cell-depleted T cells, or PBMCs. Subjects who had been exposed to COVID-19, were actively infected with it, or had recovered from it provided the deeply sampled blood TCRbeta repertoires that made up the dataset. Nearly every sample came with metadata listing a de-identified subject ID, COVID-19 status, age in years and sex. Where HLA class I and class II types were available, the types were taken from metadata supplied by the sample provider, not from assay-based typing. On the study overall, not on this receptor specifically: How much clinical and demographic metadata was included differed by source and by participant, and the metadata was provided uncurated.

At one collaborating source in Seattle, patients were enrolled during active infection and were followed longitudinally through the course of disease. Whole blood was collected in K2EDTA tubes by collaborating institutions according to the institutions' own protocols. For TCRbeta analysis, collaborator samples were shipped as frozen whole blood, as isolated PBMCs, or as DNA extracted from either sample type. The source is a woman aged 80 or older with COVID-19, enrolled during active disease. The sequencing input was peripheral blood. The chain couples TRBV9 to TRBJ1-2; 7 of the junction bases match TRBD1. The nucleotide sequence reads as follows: TGTGCCAGCAGCGTGTTACGGGACAGTACCTATGGCTACACCTTC. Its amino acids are CASSVLRDSTYGYTF. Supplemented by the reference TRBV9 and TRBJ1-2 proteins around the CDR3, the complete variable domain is DSGVTQTPKHLITATGQRVTLRCSPRSGDLSVYWYQQSLDQGLQFLIQYYNGEERAKGNILERFSAQQFPDLHSELNLSSLELGDSALYFCASSVLRDSTYGYTFGSGTRLTVV.